This note documents a single T cell receptor beta chain sequence. This record comes from a study of blood T cell repertoires in COVID-19. V shed 5 bases and J 6 bases; nucleotides not matched to a gene: 7. This CDR3 region has 16 residues. The germline V gene encodes CDR1 SEHNR and CDR2 FQNEAQ (reference sequence). Under the authors' procedure: Amplification of reference gene primers provided the estimated nucleated cell counts. The method was immunoSEQ multiplex PCR; TCRdb's version includes in-frame clones alone and lacks a portion of them. V, J and clone size reflect that table, while D and trimming were determined from the DNA. Of fewer than 500,000 clones listed, around 87% were seen once; the top ten hold 1.1%.

The chain couples TRBV7-9 to TRBJ2-5; 15 nucleotides agree with TRBD2. This TCR derives from a man aged 25 to 45 who had recovered from COVID-19. Sequenced: PBMCs or T cells enriched from blood (not recorded which). Here the CDR3 DNA reads TGTGCCAGCAGCCCAGGACTAGCGGGAGGGCCGCAGACCCAGTACTTC. Translated: CASSPGLAGGPQTQYF.